Shown below are 10 T cell receptor beta chains from a single sample sequenced in a study of T cells in Graves' hyperthyroidism and ophthalmopathy. The source material, RNA transcripts, was used to amplify TCR beta CDR3 regions. Carried out on the TCR CDR3, a first-round RT-PCR used the HTBI primer set. MiXCR, applied by TCRdb to the multiplex PCR reads, yields one record per CDR3 protein. The table includes about 700,000 distinct CDR3 sequences, 14% detected once. Sequenced input: blood. These receptors originate from a woman under 30 with Graves' hyperthyroidism.

This clonotype has a count of ten or more. The chain's CDR3 is CASSLPRGGVETQYF. The CDR3, as DNA: TGTGCCAGCAGCTTACCCCGGGGGGGCGTGGAGACCCAGTACTTC. The genes are TRBV11-2 and TRBJ2-5; 8 nucleotides align to TRBD2. Germline loops: CDR1 SGHAT, CDR2 FQNNGV. V was clipped by 2 bases and J by 5 bases; unmatched bases: 7. The CDR3 contains 15 residues.

This clonotype was counted at least ten times. The rearrangement uses TRBV3-1 and TRBJ2-3; TRBD2 matches 11 bases. Germline CDR1 is LGHDT and CDR2 is YNNKEL (reference sequence). The J segment lost 2 bases and the V segment lost 3 bases, leaving 13 bases of the junction unmatched. This CDR3 has 19 residues. In nucleotides, the CDR3 is TGTGCCAGCAGCCATAAGATCGTGAGTAGCGGGAGGGCCACAGATACGCAGTATTTT. Translated, it gives CASSHKIVSSGRATDTQYF.

To note about this clonotype: A much larger clonotype is one base distant, so this may be a read error. The final CDR3 position lacks the conserved phenylalanine or tryptophan, pointing to a likely read error. The chain combines TRBV11-3 with TRBJ2-7; 7 nucleotides line up with TRBD2. This CDR3 contains 13 residues. Germline V gives CDR1 SGHNT, CDR2 YENEEA. J was trimmed by 6 bases and V by 5 bases; bases with no gene match: 7. The CDR3 sequence: CASSLMPGGEQYL. As DNA, the CDR3 is TGTGCCAGCAGCCTTATGCCGGGGGGCGAGCAGTACCTC.

This clonotype was counted ten times or more. This rearrangement joins TRBV30 to TRBJ2-7; the match to TRBD1 covers 8 bases. CDR1 and CDR2 from the germline V gene are GTSNPN and SVGIG (reference sequence). Trimming at V came to 0 bases and at J to 2 bases, leaving 0 bases not matched to a gene. The CDR3 runs to 13 residues. The CDR3 sequence: CAWSVQGAYEQYF. Here the CDR3 DNA reads TGTGCCTGGAGTGTACAGGGGGCCTACGAGCAGTACTTC.

This clonotype was seen a few times. V is TRBV12-3 or TRBV12-4 and J is TRBJ2-7; 10 bases fit TRBD1. V was pared by 7 bases and J by 2 bases, with 11 bases of the junction left unmatched. This CDR3 region has 16 residues. In DNA, the CDR3 is TGTGCCAGCAAACGGACAGGGGGAGTACGACCCTACGAGCAGTACTTC. Translated, it gives CASKRTGGVRPYEQYF.

There are a few counts of this clonotype. The J gene is TRBJ2-1, the V gene TRBV20-1; perhaps D is TRBD1 or TRBD2 (6 bases each). The CDR3 runs 15 residues. V gave up 0 bases and J gave up 10 bases, with 19 bases separating them. Germline CDR1 is DFQATT and CDR2 is SNEGSKA (reference sequence). CDR3 amino acids: CSAREARTAGGEQFF. In DNA form, the CDR3 reads TGCAGTGCTAGAGAAGCCAGGACAGCCGGAGGGGAGCAGTTCTTC.

This clonotype appeared many times. The V call is TRBV30, the J call TRBJ1-3; D uncertain. The CDR3 consists of 12 residues. Germline V CDR1 and CDR2: GTSNPN, SVGIG (reference sequence). The V end lost 4 bases, the J end lost 4 bases, and 8 bases lay between the germline ends. CDR3 nucleotides: TGTGCCTGGAAGGACGGCGGAAACACCATATATTTT. Translated: CAWKDGGNTIYF.

The chain is built from TRBV30 and TRBJ2-2; TRBD1 might be the D (5 bases). V lost 0 bases and J 7 bases, leaving 12 bases between the germline ends. There are 14 residues in the CDR3. Germline CDR1 reads GTSNPN; CDR2 reads SVGIG (reference sequence). DNA of the CDR3: TGTGCCTGGAGTGTAAAGGGGTTGAACGGGGAGCTGTTTTTT. Amino acid sequence: CAWSVKGLNGELFF.

The CDR3 DNA reads as TGTGCCAGCAGCTTAAACCACAATGAGCAGTTCTTC. It yields the protein CASSLNHNEQFF. The chain carries TRBV7-3 and TRBJ2-1; D call uncertain. The ends were cut back, 1 base at V and 5 bases at J, with 3 bases in the middle. There are 12 residues in the CDR3. CDR1 and CDR2 (germline): SGHTA, FQGTGA.

This clonotype was seen at least ten times. The chain has TRBV7-6 and TRBJ2-7; 10 bases are a match to TRBD1. The CDR3 spans 15 residues. Germline lookup yields CDR1 SGHVS and CDR2 FNYEAQ. The J segment lost 6 bases and the V segment lost 5 bases, leaving 10 bases of the junction unmatched. CDR3 region: CASSPGQGEEGEQYF. The CDR3, as DNA: TGTGCCAGCAGCCCAGGACAGGGGGAAGAGGGCGAGCAGTACTTC. Variable domain in full (rest from reference TRBV7-6 and TRBJ2-7): GAGVSQSPRYKVTKRGQDVALRCDPISGHVSLYWYRQALGQGPEFLTYFNYEAQQDKSGLPNDRFSAERPEGSISTLTIQRTEQRDSAMYRCASSPGQGEEGEQYFGPGTRLTVT.